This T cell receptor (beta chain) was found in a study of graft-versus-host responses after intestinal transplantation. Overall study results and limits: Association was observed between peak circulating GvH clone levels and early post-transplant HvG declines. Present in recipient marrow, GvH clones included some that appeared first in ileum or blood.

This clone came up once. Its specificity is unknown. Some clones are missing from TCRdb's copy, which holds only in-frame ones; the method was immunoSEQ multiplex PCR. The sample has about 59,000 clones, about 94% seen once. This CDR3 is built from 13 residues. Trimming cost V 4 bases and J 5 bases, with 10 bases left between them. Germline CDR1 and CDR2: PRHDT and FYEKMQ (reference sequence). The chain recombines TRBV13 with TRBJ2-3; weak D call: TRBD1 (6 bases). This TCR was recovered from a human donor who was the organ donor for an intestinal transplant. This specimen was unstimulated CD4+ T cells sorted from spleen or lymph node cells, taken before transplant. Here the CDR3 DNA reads TGTGCCAGCAGCTCCGTAGGGGGAGATACGCAGTATTTT. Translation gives CASSSVGGDTQYF.